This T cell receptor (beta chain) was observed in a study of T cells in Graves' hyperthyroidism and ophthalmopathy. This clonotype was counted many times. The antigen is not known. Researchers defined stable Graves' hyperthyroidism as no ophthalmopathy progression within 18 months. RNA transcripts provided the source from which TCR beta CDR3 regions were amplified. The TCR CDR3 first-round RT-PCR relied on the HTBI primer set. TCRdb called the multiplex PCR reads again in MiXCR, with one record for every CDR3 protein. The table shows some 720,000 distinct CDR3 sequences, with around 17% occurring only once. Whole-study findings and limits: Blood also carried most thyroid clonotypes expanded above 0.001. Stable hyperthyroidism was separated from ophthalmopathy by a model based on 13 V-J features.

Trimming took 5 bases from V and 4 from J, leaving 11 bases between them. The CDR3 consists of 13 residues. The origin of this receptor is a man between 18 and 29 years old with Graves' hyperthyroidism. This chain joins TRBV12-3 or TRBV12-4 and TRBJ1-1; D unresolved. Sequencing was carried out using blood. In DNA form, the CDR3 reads TGTGCCAGCAGTGCTGAATGGGGCACTGAAGCTTTCTTT. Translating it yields CASSAEWGTEAFF.